This T cell receptor beta chain appears in the sequencing data of a study of TIL therapy for anti-PD-1-resistant metastatic lung cancer. Study-level information: Several tumors were EGFR-mutant and two were ALK-rearranged.

Sequencing used immunoSEQ v3. Data came from immunoSEQ multiplex PCR; TCRdb stores just in-frame clones and leaves some out. The data show about 52,000 clones, around 80% seen once. CDR1 and CDR2 (germline): SGHAT, FQNNGV. Trimming left V 5 bases short and J 4 bases short, with 17 bases between. The CDR3 has 15 residues. Stated time point: pre-treatment sample, taken before nivolumab and TIL therapy. Adults with stage 4 NSCLC were enrolled in a phase I trial. The chain employs TRBV11-2 and TRBJ1-1; tentative D call: TRBD1 (6 bases). The clonotype was recovered from a woman between 30 and 80 years old with non-small cell lung cancer. This specimen consisted of blood, obtained at baseline. DNA of the CDR3: TGTGCCAGCAGCCACCGACAGGCTGGGGTCACTGAAGCTTTCTTT. It encodes CASSHRQAGVTEAFF.